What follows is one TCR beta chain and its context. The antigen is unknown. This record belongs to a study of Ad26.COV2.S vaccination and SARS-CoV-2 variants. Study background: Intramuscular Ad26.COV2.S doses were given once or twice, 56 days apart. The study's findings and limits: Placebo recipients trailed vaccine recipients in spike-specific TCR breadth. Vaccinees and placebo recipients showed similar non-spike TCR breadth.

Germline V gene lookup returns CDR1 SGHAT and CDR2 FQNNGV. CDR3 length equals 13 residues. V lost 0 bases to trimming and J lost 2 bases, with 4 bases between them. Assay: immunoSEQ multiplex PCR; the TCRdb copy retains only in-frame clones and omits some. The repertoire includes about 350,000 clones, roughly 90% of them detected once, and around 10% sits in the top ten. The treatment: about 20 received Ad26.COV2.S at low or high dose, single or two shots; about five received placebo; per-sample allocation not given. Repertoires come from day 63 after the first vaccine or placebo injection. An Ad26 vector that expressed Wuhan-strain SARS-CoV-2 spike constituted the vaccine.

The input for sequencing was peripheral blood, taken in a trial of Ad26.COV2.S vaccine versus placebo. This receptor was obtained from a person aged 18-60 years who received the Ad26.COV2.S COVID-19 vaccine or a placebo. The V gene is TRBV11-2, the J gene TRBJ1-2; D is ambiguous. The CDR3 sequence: CASSLDRNYGYTF. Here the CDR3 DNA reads TGTGCCAGCAGCTTAGACAGGAACTATGGCTACACCTTC.